This T cell receptor beta chain emerged from a study of metastatic and nonmetastatic thyroid tumors. TCRdb called clones again from the PCR reads with MiXCR. In the table there are around 30,000 clones, around 16% of which are singletons. This clone was counted at least ten times. V was pared by 6 bases and J by 1 base, with 9 bases between. The CDR3 loop spans 12 amino acids. Germline V gene sequence: CDR1 SQVTM, CDR2 ANQGSEA. Each patient went into thyroid surgery without having received any treatment. The sample comprised blood. The V and J genes are TRBV29-1 and TRBJ1-1; tentatively, D is TRBD1 (5 bases). The sequence was collected from a male donor with papillary thyroid cancer or a benign thyroid nodule (not recorded which). Some clones in this sample may be carry-over from other donors' samples. CDR3 nucleotide sequence: TGCAGCGTGTCCACAGGGAACACTGAAGCTTTCTTT. Its translation is CSVSTGNTEAFF. Looking up the rest from reference TRBV29-1 and TRBJ1-1 gives the full variable domain: SAVISQKPSRDICQRGTSLTIQCQVDSQVTMMFWYRQQPGQSLTLIATANQGSEATYESGFVIDKFPISRPNLTFSTLTVSNMSPEDSSIYLCSVSTGNTEAFFGQGTRLTVV.